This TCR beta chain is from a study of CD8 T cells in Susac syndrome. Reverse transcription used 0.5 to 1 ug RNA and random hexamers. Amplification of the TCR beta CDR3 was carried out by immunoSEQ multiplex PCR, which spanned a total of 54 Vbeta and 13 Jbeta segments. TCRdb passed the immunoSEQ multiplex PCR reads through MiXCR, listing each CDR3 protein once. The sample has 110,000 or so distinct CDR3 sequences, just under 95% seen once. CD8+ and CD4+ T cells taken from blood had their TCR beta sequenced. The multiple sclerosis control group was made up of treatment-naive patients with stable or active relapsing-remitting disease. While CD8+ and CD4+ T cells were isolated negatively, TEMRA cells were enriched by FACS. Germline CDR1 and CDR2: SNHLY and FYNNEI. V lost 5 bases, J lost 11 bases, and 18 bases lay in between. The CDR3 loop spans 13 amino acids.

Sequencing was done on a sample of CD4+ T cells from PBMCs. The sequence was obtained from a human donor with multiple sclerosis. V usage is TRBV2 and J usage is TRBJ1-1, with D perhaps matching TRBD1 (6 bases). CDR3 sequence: CASSPRTDPSAFF. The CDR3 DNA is TGTGCCAGCAGTCCAAGGACAGACCCGTCTGCTTTCTTT. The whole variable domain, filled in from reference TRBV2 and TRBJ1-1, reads EPEVTQTPSHQVTQMGQEVILRCVPISNHLYFYWYRQILGQKVEFLVSFYNNEISEKSEIFDDQFSVERPDGSNFTLKIRSTKLEDSAMYFCASSPRTDPSAFFGQGTRLTVV.